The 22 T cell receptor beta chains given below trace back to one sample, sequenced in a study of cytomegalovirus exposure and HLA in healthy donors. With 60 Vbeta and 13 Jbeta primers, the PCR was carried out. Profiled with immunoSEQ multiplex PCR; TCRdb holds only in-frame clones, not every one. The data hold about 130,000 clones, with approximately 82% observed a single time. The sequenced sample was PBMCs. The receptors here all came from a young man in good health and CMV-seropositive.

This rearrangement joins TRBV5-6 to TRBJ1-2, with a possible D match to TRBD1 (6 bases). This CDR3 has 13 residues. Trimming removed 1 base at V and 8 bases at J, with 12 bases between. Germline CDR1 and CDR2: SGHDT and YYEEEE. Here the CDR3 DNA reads TGTGCCAGCAGCTTGAGGGCAGGGGAGGGCTACACCTTC. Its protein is CASSLRAGEGYTF.

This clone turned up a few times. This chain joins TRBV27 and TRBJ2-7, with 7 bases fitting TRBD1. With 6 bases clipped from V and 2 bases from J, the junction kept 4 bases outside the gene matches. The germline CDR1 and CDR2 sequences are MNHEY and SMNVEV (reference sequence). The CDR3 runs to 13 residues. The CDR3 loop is CASRKQGPYEQYF. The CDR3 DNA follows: TGTGCCAGCAGAAAACAGGGGCCCTACGAGCAGTACTTC.

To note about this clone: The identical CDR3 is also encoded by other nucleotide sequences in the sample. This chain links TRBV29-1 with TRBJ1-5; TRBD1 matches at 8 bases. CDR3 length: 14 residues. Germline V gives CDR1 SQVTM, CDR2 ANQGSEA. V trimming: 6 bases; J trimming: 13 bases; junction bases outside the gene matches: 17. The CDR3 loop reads CSVANTGGGGPQHF. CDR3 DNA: TGCAGCGTCGCCAATACAGGGGGAGGAGGGCCTCAGCATTTT.

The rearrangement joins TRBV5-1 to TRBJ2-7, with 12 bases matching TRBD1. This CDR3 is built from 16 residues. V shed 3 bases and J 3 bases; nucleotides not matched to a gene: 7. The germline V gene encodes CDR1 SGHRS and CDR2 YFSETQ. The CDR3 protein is CASSSFRDRGLYEQYF. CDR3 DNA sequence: TGCGCCAGCAGCTCCTTCCGGGACAGGGGGCTCTACGAGCAGTACTTC.

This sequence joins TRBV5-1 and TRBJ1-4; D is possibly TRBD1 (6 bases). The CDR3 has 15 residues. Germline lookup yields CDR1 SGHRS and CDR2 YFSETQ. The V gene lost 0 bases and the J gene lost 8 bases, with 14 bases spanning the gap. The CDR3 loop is CASSLVAQGGEKLFF. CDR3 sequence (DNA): TGCGCCAGCAGCTTGGTTGCACAGGGTGGGGAAAAACTGTTTTTT.

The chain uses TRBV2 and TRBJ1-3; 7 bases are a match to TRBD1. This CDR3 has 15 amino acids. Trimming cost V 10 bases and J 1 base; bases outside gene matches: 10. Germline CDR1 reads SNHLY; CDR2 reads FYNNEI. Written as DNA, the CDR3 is TGTGCCAACGCCCAGGGGGGCTGGTCTGGAAACACCATATATTTT. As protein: CANAQGGWSGNTIYF.

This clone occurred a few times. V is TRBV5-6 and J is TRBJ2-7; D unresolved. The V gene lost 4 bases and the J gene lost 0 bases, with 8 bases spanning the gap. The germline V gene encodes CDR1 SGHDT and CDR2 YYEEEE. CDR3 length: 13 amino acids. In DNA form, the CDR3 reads TGTGCCAGCAGCGAGACAAGCTCCTACGAGCAGTACTTC. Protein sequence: CASSETSSYEQYF.

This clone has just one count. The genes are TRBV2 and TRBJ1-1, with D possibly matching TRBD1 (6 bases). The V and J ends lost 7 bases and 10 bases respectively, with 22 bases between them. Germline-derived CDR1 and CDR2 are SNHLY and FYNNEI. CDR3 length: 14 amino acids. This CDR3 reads CASTGDGTMPAAFF. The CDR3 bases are TGTGCCAGCACCGGTGATGGGACAATGCCTGCAGCTTTCTTT.

Written as DNA, the CDR3 is TGTGCCAGTAGTATAGAGGTCAGGGGGAACTATGGCTACACCTTC. Translation gives CASSIEVRGNYGYTF. This chain joins TRBV19 and TRBJ1-2; 7 bases agree with TRBD1. The CDR3 has 15 amino acids. Germline lookup yields CDR1 LNHDA and CDR2 SQIVND (reference sequence). V gave up 0 bases and J gave up 2 bases; unmatched junction bases: 3.

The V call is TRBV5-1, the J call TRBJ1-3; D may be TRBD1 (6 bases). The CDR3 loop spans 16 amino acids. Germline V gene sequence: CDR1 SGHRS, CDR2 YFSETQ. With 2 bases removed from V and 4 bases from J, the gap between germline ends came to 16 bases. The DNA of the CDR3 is TGCGCCAGCAGCTTTGCAGGGGTTCGGGACGGAAACACCATATATTTT. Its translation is CASSFAGVRDGNTIYF.

DNA for the CDR3: TGTGCCAGCAGCGTAAACACTGAAGCTTTCTTT. Translating gives CASSVNTEAFF. The chain recombines TRBV5-4 with TRBJ1-1; no firm D call. Trimming pared 4 bases from V and 2 bases from J, leaving 3 bases between. From germline, CDR1 is SGHNT and CDR2 YYREEE (reference sequence). The CDR3 spans 11 residues. Variable domain in full (rest from reference TRBV5-4 and TRBJ1-1): ETGVTQSPTHLIKTRGQQVTLRCSSQSGHNTVSWYQQALGQGPQFIFQYYREEENGRGNFPPRFSGLQFPNYSSELNVNALELDDSALYLCASSVNTEAFFGQGTRLTVV.

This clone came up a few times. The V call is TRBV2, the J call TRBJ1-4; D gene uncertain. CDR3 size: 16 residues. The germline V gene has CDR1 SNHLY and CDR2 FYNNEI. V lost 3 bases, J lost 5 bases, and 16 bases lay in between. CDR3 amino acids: CASSEGQAGRNEKLFF. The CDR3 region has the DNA TGTGCCAGCAGTGAGGGTCAGGCCGGGAGAAATGAAAAACTGTTTTTT. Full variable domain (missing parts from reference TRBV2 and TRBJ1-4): EPEVTQTPSHQVTQMGQEVILRCVPISNHLYFYWYRQILGQKVEFLVSFYNNEISEKSEIFDDQFSVERPDGSNFTLKIRSTKLEDSAMYFCASSEGQAGRNEKLFFGSGTQLSVL.

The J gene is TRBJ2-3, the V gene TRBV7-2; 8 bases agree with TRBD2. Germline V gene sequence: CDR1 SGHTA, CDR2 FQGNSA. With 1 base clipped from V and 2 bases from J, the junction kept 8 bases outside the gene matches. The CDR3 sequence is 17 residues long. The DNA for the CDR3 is TGTGCCAGCAGCTTAGGCCTGGGCGGGGGGATCACAGATACGCAGTATTTT. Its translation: CASSLGLGGGITDTQYF.

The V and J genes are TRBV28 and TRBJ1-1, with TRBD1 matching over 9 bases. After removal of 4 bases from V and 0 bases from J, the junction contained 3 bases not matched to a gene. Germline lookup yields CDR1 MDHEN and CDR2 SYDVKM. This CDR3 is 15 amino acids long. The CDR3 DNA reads TGTGCCAGCAGTTCGGGGGACAGGGTGAACACTGAAGCTTTCTTT. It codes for CASSSGDRVNTEAFF.

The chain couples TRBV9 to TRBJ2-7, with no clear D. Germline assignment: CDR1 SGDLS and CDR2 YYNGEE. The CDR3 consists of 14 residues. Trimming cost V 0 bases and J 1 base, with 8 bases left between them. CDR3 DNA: TGTGCCAGCAGCGTAGCCGACTCGTCCTACGAGCAGTACTTC. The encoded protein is CASSVADSSYEQYF. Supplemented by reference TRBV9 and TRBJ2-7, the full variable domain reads DSGVTQTPKHLITATGQRVTLRCSPRSGDLSVYWYQQSLDQGLQFLIQYYNGEERAKGNILERFSAQQFPDLHSELNLSSLELGDSALYFCASSVADSSYEQYFGPGTRLTVT.

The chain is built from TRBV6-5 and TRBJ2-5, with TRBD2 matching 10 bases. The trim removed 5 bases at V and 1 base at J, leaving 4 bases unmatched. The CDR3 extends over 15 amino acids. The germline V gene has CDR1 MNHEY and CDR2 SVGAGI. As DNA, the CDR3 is TGTGCCAGCAGTACCATAGCGGGGGGCCAAGAGACCCAGTACTTC. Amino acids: CASSTIAGGQETQYF.

The CDR3 here is CASSADRGMAEAFF. The CDR3 nucleotides are TGTGCCAGCAGCGCTGACAGGGGAATGGCTGAAGCTTTCTTT. The V and J genes are TRBV7-9 and TRBJ1-1; 8 positions agree with TRBD1. In germline, CDR1 is SEHNR, CDR2 FQNEAQ (reference sequence). This CDR3 comprises 14 residues. V shed 5 bases, J shed 6 bases, and the junction held 8 bases outside the gene matches.

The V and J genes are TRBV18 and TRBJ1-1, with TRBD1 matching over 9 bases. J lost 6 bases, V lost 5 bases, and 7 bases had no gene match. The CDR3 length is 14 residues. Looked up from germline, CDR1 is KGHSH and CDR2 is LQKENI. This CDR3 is CASSRDRVVAEAFF. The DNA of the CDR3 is TGTGCCAGCTCAAGGGACAGGGTGGTCGCTGAAGCTTTCTTT.

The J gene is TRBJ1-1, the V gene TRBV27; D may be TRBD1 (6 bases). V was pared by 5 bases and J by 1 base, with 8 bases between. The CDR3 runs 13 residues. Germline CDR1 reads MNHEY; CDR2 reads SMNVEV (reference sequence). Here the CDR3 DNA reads TGTGCCAGCAGTCCGGGACAGAACACTGAAGCTTTCTTT. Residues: CASSPGQNTEAFF.

The CDR3 loop reads CASSLRRGGSTDTQYF. The DNA of the CDR3 is TGTGCCAGCAGCTTAAGACGGGGGGGGAGCACAGATACGCAGTATTTT. This sequence joins TRBV7-9 and TRBJ2-3, with 8 bases identical to TRBD2. The CDR3 is 16 residues long. Per the germline V gene, CDR1 is SEHNR and CDR2 is FQNEAQ (reference sequence). V dropped 2 bases and J dropped 0; count of bases not matched to a gene: 4.

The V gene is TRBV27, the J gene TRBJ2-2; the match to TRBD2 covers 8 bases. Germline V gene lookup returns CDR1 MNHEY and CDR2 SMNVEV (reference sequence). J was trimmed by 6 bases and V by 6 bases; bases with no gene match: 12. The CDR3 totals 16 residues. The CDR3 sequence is CASSRRSGVFAGELFF. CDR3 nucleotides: TGTGCCAGCAGCCGCCGTAGCGGGGTCTTTGCCGGGGAGCTGTTTTTT.

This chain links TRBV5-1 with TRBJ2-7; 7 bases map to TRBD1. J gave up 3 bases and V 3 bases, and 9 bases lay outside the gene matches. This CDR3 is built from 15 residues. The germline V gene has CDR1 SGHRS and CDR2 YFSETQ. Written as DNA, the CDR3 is TGCGCCAGCAGCTCGACAGGGTACTACCGCTACGAGCAGTACTTC. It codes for CASSSTGYYRYEQYF.